Presented here are 6 T cell receptor beta chains from one specimen sequenced in a study of siplizumab effects on memory and regulatory T cells. Clones were read by immunoSEQ multiplex PCR, and TCRdb kept only the in-frame ones, dropping some. The sample gives approximately 52,000 clones, under 98% of which show up once; 0.5% to 0.7% is in the top ten. Sample: naive CD4+ T cells sorted from blood. All receptors come from a human donor in good health.

The V call is TRBV11-3, the J call TRBJ2-3, with a tentative D call TRBD1 (5 bases). The CDR3 is 16 amino acids. Deletions cut 1 base from V and 2 bases from J, with 13 bases between. Looked up from germline, CDR1 is SGHNT and CDR2 is YENEEA. The CDR3 reads CASSLGTAGYTDTQYF. CDR3 coding DNA: TGTGCCAGCAGCTTAGGGACGGCAGGGTACACAGATACGCAGTATTTT.

The chain recombines TRBV5-6 with TRBJ1-2; D remains unclear. The CDR3 is 13 residues long. Germline V CDR1 and CDR2: SGHDT, YYEEEE. The germline V and J ends were trimmed by 1 base and 4 bases, with 8 bases remaining between them. CDR3 bases: TGTGCCAGCAGCTTGAGGTCTTTCTATGGCTACACCTTC. Translated, it gives CASSLRSFYGYTF. Variable domain in full (rest from reference TRBV5-6 and TRBJ1-2): DAGVTQSPTHLIKTRGQQVTLRCSPKSGHDTVSWYQQALGQGPQFIFQYYEEEERQRGNFPDRFSGHQFPNYSSELNVNALLLGDSALYLCASSLRSFYGYTFGSGTRLTVV.

This clone was seen once. The chain links TRBV7-2 to TRBJ2-7; D not resolved. CDR3 size: 16 residues. Per the germline V gene, CDR1 is SGHTA and CDR2 is FQGNSA. V lost 0 bases and J 3 bases, leaving 15 bases between the germline ends. This CDR3 is CASSLAGQVEYYEQYF. DNA for the CDR3: TGTGCCAGCAGCTTAGCCGGGCAGGTTGAATACTACGAGCAGTACTTC.

The V and J genes are TRBV11-2 and TRBJ2-2; D gene uncertain. Germline V CDR1 and CDR2: SGHAT, FQNNGV. This CDR3 spans 15 amino acids. Trimming removed 2 bases at V and 4 bases at J, with 11 bases between. CDR3 in amino acids: CASSLLGMGTGELFF. CDR3 nucleotide sequence: TGTGCCAGCAGCTTACTGGGAATGGGCACCGGGGAGCTGTTTTTT. Together with reference TRBV11-2 and TRBJ2-2, the CDR3 gives the full variable domain: EAGVAQSPRYKIIEKRQSVAFWCNPISGHATLYWYQQILGQGPKLLIQFQNNGVVDDSQLPKDRFSAERLKGVDSTLKIQPAKLEDSAVYLCASSLLGMGTGELFFGEGSRLTVL.

The J gene is TRBJ2-3, the V gene TRBV7-3; 13 bases align to TRBD2. V was clipped by 2 bases and J by 3 bases; unmatched bases: 5. The CDR3 covers 17 residues. Germline V lookup: CDR1 SGHTA, CDR2 FQGTGA. The CDR3 sequence: CASSLGPGLAGTDTQYF. Written as DNA, the CDR3 is TGTGCCAGCAGCTTAGGACCGGGACTAGCGGGAACAGATACGCAGTATTTT.

The gene calls are TRBV18 and TRBJ2-3; unclear D gene. This CDR3 comprises 14 residues. CDR1 and CDR2 (germline): KGHSH, LQKENI. V was cut by 3 bases and J by 0 bases, with 7 bases left in between. CDR3 protein: CASSPKSSTDTQYF. CDR3 bases: TGTGCCAGCTCACCCAAATCTAGCACAGATACGCAGTATTTT.